This TCR beta chain came from a study of T cell responses to AZD1222 COVID-19 vaccine. The CDR3 extends over 16 amino acids. CDR1 is MNHNS and CDR2 is SASEGT in the germline V gene. V gave up 2 bases and J gave up 7 bases, with 15 bases separating them. Concerning this clone: Its specificity is unknown.

Second-dose intervals near 4 or 12 weeks were combined. Findings of the study overall: The study identified only five or six AZD1222 recipients as seropositive at baseline. Variant regions that are unmutated are reportedly the target of nearly half of spike-specific TCRs. CD4 TCRs linked to vaccination spanned spike, dominating at 160-218 and 743-854.

TCRdb's copy holds only in-frame clones and misses some; the assay was immunoSEQ multiplex PCR. The repertoire has 150,000 to 200,000 clones, just over 90% of them found once; the top ten carry more than 1.5%. The TCR originated in an adult who received the AZD1222 COVID-19 vaccine. Specimen: peripheral blood, collected 28 days after the second AZD1222 dose. The genes are TRBV6-1 and TRBJ1-6; D may be TRBD1 (6 bases). The CDR3 nucleotides read TGTGCCAGCAGTGAACGGGGGGGCATAAACAATTCACCCCTCCACTTT. Translating it yields CASSERGGINNSPLHF.